The rows below give T cell receptor beta chains drawn from one sample of a study of response to subunit inactivated influenza vaccine. TCRdb fed the RT-PCR reads into MiXCR, producing one record per CDR3 protein. The table lists about 310,000 distinct CDR3 sequences, around 22% of them singletons. Sequencing used PBMCs from blood, obtained about 20 months after vaccination. The receptors here all came from a man aged 50 to 69 who received an inactivated influenza vaccine. The CDR3 runs from the conserved cysteine through the conserved F or W. The order of the fields is clone size, V gene, J gene, D gene, CDR3 DNA, CDR3 protein. A D gene is named only where the DNA matches it firmly. Rows may omit the clone size; those that give it use once, few, many or a size class.

.,TRBV6-2/TRBV6-3,TRBJ1-5,.,TGTGCCAGCAGTTACCTTATGAGGGGTGGCAATCAGCCCCAGCATTTT,CASSYLMRGGNQPQHF
.,TRBV5-6,TRBJ2-7,.,TGTGCCAGCAGCATAGACAGGTGGGACGAGCAGTACTTC,CASSIDRWDEQYF
.,TRBV18,TRBJ1-2,.,TGTGCCAGCTCACCACCGGGGGGGCAGAGCTATGGCTACACCTTC,CASSPPGGQSYGYTF
.,TRBV12-3/TRBV12-4,TRBJ1-4,.,TGTGCCAGCAGTCAGTCGGGGGAAAAACTGTTTTTT,CASSQSGEKLFF
few,TRBV20-1,TRBJ2-7,.,TGCAGTGCTAGGGGGGCGGTCAGCCGCTCAACCTACGAGCAGTACTTC,CSARGAVSRSTYEQYF
.,TRBV28,TRBJ2-7,TRBD2,TGTGCCAGCAGCGCCGGCGGGGGTCGGTACGAGCAGTACTTC,CASSAGGGRYEQYF
.,TRBV6-4,TRBJ1-1,.,TGTGCCAGCAGTGACTCAGGCTTTAGAGGCACTGAAGCTTTATTT,CASSDSGFRGTEALF
.,TRBV9,TRBJ2-3,TRBD1,TGTGCCAGCAGCTCAACAGGGGGAACTAGCACAGATACGCAGTATTTT,CASSSTGGTSTDTQYF
.,TRBV29-1,TRBJ1-4,.,TGCAGCGGACAAGACATGAATAATGAAAAACTGTTTTTT,CSGQDMNNEKLFF
.,TRBV12-3/TRBV12-4,TRBJ1-5,.,TGTGCCAGCAGTTTATCTGGGTCGAACAATCAGCCCCAGCATTTT,CASSLSGSNNQPQHF
many,TRBV20-1,TRBJ2-7,.,TGCAGTGCTAGAGATTACAGAAAAGGGTCCTACGAGCAGTACTTC,CSARDYRKGSYEQYF
.,TRBV12-3/TRBV12-4,TRBJ1-1,.,TGTGCCAGCAGATCCTCGGGGGCGGACACTGAAGCTTTCTTT,CASRSSGADTEAFF
.,TRBV24-1,TRBJ2-1,.,TGTGCCACCAGTGGAGGAAACAATGAGCAGTTCTTC,CATSGGNNEQFF
few,TRBV4-3,TRBJ2-7,TRBD1,TGCGCCAGCAGCCAAGAGGGGACAGGTCCTTACGAGCAGTACTTC,CASSQEGTGPYEQYF
few,TRBV27,TRBJ1-2,.,TGTGCCAGCAGCCGTAGGGTCAACTATGGCTACACCTTC,CASSRRVNYGYTF
.,TRBV13,TRBJ2-7,TRBD2,TGTGCCAGCAGCTTATTTACTAGCGGGAGGCGAAACGAGCAGTACTTC,CASSLFTSGRRNEQYF
many,TRBV3-1,TRBJ1-5,.,TGTGCCAGCAGCCAGTCCAAGGATCAGCCCCAGCATTTT,CASSQSKDQPQHF
few,TRBV29-1,TRBJ1-2,.,TGCAGCGTTGAGAGGGAAGGCTACACCTTC,CSVEREGYTF
.,TRBV18,TRBJ1-2,.,TGTGCCAGCTCATTAGCGGGATGGAACTATGGCTACACCTTC,CASSLAGWNYGYTF
.,TRBV6-2/TRBV6-3,TRBJ1-3,TRBD1,TGTGCCAGCAGGCGAACAGGGACAGCTGGAAACACCATATATTTT,CASRRTGTAGNTIYF
.,TRBV4-2,TRBJ2-6,TRBD2,TGTGCCAGCAGCCAAGGAGCGGGACTTGATTCTGGGGCCAACGTCCTGACTTTC,CASSQGAGLDSGANVLTF
.,TRBV6-4,TRBJ2-3,TRBD1,TGTGCCAGCAGTGACAGGGGGCGAGATACGCAGTATTTT,CASSDRGRDTQYF
few,TRBV20-1,TRBJ1-5,TRBD1,TGCAGTGCTGCCGACAGGGGCGGACAGCCCCAGCATTTT,CSAADRGGQPQHF
.,TRBV5-6,TRBJ2-5,.,TGTGCCAGCAGCTTGAAGCAGGGCCAAGAGACCCAGTACTTC,CASSLKQGQETQYF
.,TRBV7-2,TRBJ2-2,.,TGTGCCAGCAGCGTTCAGGGGGGAACCGGGGAGCTGTTTTTT,CASSVQGGTGELFF
few,TRBV4-1,TRBJ1-5,.,TGCGCCAGCAGCCCCTTATATAGCAATCAGCCCCAGCATTTT,CASSPLYSNQPQHF
.,TRBV2,TRBJ1-1,TRBD1,TGTGCCAGCAGTTTCCCGGGACAGGGGGCGAACACTGAAGCTTTCTTT,CASSFPGQGANTEAFF
few,TRBV12-3/TRBV12-4,TRBJ2-1,.,TGTGCCAGCAGCGATATTGGACAGTCAAGCTCCTACAATGAGCAGTTCTTC,CASSDIGQSSSYNEQFF
.,TRBV10-2,TRBJ2-7,.,TGCGCCAGCAGCGGGGGGCCCTACGAGCAGTACTTC,CASSGGPYEQYF
few,TRBV6-2/TRBV6-3,TRBJ2-1,TRBD2,TGTGCCAGCAGTTACTCGGGGGGGAACCATGAGCAGTTCTTC,CASSYSGGNHEQFF
many,TRBV29-1,TRBJ2-1,TRBD2,TGCAGCGTTTCCGCAGCGGGAGGTCGGAGTGAGCAGTTCTTC,CSVSAAGGRSEQFF
few,TRBV20-1,TRBJ2-1,.,TGCAGTGCTAGAGCTTCAGTTATTGTCGATGAGCAGTTCTTC,CSARASVIVDEQFF
.,TRBV5-4,TRBJ1-2,TRBD1,TGTGCCAGCAGCTTGGGAGGACAGGGGGACTATGGCTACACCTTC,CASSLGGQGDYGYTF
.,TRBV20-1,TRBJ1-5,.,TGCAGTGCCGCGGCCCCGAATCAGCCCCAGCATTTT,CSAAAPNQPQHF
.,TRBV28,TRBJ2-3,.,TGTGCCAGCAGTTTTACCCTATTGCCCACAGATACGCAGTATTTT,CASSFTLLPTDTQYF
few,TRBV20-1,TRBJ2-3,.,TGCAGTGCTAGAGTTGGACCGGATACGCAGTATTTT,CSARVGPDTQYF
.,TRBV9,TRBJ2-1,TRBD2,TGTGCCAGCAGCGTAGTCGGGGGGAACTCCTACAATGAGCAGTTCTTC,CASSVVGGNSYNEQFF
.,TRBV6-6,TRBJ1-1,.,TGTGCCAGCAGCCGGCCTTCGGACACTGAAGCTTTCTTT,CASSRPSDTEAFF
.,TRBV21-1,TRBJ1-1,.,TGTGCCAGCAGCAAAGGTACAGGATTGAACACTGAAGCTTTCTTT,CASSKGTGLNTEAFF
many,TRBV5-1,TRBJ1-1,.,TGCGCCAGCAGCTTGGAGACCCACCGGAACACTGAAGCTTTCTTT,CASSLETHRNTEAFF
.,TRBV5-1,TRBJ2-1,.,TGCGCCAGCAGCTTGGAGGGGCCGAGCAATGAGCAGTTCTTC,CASSLEGPSNEQFF
few,TRBV29-1,TRBJ2-3,.,TGCAGTGTTGAACTAGTCACAGATACGCAGTATTTT,CSVELVTDTQYF
.,TRBV19,TRBJ1-5,.,TGTGCCAGTAGTGCGGGGCGAGGTATGATTAGCAATCAGCCCCAGCATTTT,CASSAGRGMISNQPQHF
many,TRBV5-1,TRBJ2-1,TRBD1,TGCGCCAGCAGCCACGCAGGGGGTGAGCAGTTCTTC,CASSHAGGEQFF
.,TRBV14,TRBJ2-1,TRBD2,TGTGCCAGCAGCCAAGATACGGGAGGGCGAAGTGAGCAGTTCTTC,CASSQDTGGRSEQFF
once,TRBV11-2,TRBJ2-2,.,TGTGCCAGCAGCCCTGGGCGGGGACAGTCCTATAAGGACACCGGGGAGCTGTTTTTT,CASSPGRGQSYKDTGELFF
.,TRBV12-3/TRBV12-4,TRBJ2-4,.,TGTGCCAGCTCCGGGAGTGGAAACATTCAGTACTTC,CASSGSGNIQYF
few,TRBV5-1,TRBJ2-3,.,TGCGCCAGCAGCCTTTCTCAAGATACGCAGTATTTT,CASSLSQDTQYF
few,TRBV6-1,TRBJ1-1,.,TGTGCCAGCAGTCTAGGACGAGTGCACACTGAAGCTTTCTTT,CASSLGRVHTEAFF
few,TRBV7-2,TRBJ2-7,.,TGTGCCAGCAGCTTAACGGGCCACCTTCCCCACGAGCAGTACTTC,CASSLTGHLPHEQYF